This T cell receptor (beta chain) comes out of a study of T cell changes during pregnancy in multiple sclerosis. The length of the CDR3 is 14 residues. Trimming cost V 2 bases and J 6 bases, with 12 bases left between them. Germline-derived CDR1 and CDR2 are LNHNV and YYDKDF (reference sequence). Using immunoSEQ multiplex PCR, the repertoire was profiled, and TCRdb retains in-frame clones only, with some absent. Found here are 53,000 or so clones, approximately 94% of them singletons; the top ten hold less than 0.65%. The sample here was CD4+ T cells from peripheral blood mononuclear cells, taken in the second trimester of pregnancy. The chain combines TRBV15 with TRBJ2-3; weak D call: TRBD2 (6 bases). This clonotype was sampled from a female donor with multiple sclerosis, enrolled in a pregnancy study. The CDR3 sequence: CATSRFPGDDTQYF. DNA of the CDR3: TGTGCCACCAGCAGATTTCCGGGAGACGATACGCAGTATTTT. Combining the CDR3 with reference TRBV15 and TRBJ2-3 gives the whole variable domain DAMVIQNPRYQVTQFGKPVTLSCSQTLNHNVMYWYQQKSSQAPKLLFHYYDKDFNNEADTPDNFQSRRPNTSFCFLDIRSPGLGDTAMYLCATSRFPGDDTQYFGPGTRLTVL.